This T cell receptor beta chain was profiled in a study of T cell responses to AZD1222 COVID-19 vaccine. Study-wide points: The study reported that nearly half of spike-specific TCRs target unmutated variant regions. Baseline seropositivity occurred in only a handful of AZD1222 recipients.

Second-dose schedules of about 4 or about 12 weeks were combined. Repertoires were generated with immunoSEQ multiplex PCR, while TCRdb's copy carries only in-frame clones and drops some. Of approximately 140,000 clones in the sample, around 90% were seen once. The V and J ends lost 0 bases and 5 bases respectively, with 13 bases between them. Germline loops: CDR1 MNHNS, CDR2 SASEGT. This CDR3 has 15 residues. With regard to this clone: No antigen is known for it.

V usage is TRBV6-1 and J usage is TRBJ2-5; the D call may be TRBD1 or TRBD2 (6 bases each). The source is an adult who received the AZD1222 COVID-19 vaccine. Sequenced material: peripheral blood, taken 28 days after the second AZD1222 dose. CDR3 protein: CASSEARVGGETQYF. CDR3 nucleotide sequence: TGTGCCAGCAGTGAAGCGCGAGTAGGGGGGGAGACCCAGTACTTC.